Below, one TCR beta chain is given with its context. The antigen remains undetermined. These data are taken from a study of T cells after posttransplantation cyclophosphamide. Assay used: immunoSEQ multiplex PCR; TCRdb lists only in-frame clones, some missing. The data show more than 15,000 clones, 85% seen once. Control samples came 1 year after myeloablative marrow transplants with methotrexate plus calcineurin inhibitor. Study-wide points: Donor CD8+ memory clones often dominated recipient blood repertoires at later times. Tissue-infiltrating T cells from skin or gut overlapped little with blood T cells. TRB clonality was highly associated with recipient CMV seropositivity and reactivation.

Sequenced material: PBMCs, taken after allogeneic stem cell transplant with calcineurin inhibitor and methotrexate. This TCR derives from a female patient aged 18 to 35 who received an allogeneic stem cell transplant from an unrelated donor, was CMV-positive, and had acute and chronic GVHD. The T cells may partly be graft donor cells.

The CDR3 bases are TGCAGCGCCCTCCGCGACTACGAGCAGTACTTC. Translating gives CSALRDYEQYF. V usage is TRBV29-1 and J usage is TRBJ2-7; D remains unclear. Germline loops: CDR1 SQVTM, CDR2 ANQGSEA. V was shortened by 7 bases and J by 3 bases, with 10 bases between the two germline ends. The CDR3 length is 11 residues.